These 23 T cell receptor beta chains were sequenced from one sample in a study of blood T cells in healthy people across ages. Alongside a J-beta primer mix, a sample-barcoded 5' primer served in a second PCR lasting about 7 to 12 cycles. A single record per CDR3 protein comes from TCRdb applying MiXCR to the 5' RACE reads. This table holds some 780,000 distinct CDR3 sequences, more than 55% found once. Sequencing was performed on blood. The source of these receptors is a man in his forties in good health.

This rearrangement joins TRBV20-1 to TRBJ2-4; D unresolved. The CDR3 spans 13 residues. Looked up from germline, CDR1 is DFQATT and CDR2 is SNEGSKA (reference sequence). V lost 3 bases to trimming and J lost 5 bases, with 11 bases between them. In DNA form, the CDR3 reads TGCAGTGCTAGGGTCTGGGAAGAAAACATTCAGTACTTC. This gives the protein CSARVWEENIQYF.

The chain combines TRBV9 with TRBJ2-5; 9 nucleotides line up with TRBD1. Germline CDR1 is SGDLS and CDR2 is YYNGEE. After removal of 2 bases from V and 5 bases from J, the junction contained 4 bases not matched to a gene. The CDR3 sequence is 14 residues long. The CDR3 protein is CASSVTGGAETQYF. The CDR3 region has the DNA TGTGCCAGCAGCGTTACAGGGGGCGCTGAGACCCAGTACTTC.

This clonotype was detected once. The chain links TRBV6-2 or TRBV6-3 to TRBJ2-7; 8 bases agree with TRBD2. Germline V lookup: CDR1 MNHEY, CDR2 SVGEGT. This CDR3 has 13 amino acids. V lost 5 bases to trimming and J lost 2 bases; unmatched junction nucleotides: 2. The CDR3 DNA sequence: TGTGCCAGCAGTAGCGGGAGCCCCTACGAGCAGTACTTC. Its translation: CASSSGSPYEQYF.

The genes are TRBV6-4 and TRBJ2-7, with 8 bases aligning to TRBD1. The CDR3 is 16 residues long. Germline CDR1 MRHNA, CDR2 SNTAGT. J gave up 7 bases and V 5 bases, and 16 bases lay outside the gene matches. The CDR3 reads CASSKSGGGSYNEQYF. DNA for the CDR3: TGTGCCAGCAGTAAATCAGGGGGCGGCTCCTACAATGAGCAGTACTTC.

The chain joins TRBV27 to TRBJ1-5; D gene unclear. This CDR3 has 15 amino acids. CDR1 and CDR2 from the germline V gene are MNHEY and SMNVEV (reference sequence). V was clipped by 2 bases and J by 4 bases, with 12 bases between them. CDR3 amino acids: CASSLIQAANQPQHF. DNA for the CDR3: TGTGCCAGCAGTTTAATTCAGGCAGCGAATCAGCCCCAGCATTTT.

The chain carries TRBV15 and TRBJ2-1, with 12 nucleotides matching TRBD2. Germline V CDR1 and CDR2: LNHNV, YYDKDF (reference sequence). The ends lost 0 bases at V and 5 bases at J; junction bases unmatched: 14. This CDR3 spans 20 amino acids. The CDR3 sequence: CATSRDPLAGGTGSHNEQFF. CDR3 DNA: TGTGCCACCAGCAGAGATCCCCTAGCGGGAGGGACCGGTTCCCACAATGAGCAGTTCTTC. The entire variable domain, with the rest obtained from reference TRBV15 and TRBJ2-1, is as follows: DAMVIQNPRYQVTQFGKPVTLSCSQTLNHNVMYWYQQKSSQAPKLLFHYYDKDFNNEADTPDNFQSRRPNTSFCFLDIRSPGLGDTAMYLCATSRDPLAGGTGSHNEQFFGPGTRLTVL.

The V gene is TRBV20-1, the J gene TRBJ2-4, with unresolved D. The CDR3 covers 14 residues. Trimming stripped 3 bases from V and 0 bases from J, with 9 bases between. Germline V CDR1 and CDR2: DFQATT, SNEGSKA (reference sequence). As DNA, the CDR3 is TGCAGTGCTAGTTTGGGTGAAGCCAAAAACATTCAGTACTTC. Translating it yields CSASLGEAKNIQYF.

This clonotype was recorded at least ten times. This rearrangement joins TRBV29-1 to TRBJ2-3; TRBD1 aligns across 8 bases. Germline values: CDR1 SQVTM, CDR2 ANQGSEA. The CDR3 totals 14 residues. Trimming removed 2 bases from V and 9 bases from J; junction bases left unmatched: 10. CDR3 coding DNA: TGCAGCGTTGAACTTTCCGGACAGGGAAGAACGCAGTATTTT. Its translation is CSVELSGQGRTQYF.

CDR3 in amino acids: CASSDRGPTGELFF. The CDR3 DNA reads TGTGCCAGCAGTGACAGGGGGCCAACCGGGGAGCTGTTTTTT. V usage is TRBV27 and J usage is TRBJ2-2; 10 bases line up with TRBD1. From germline, CDR1 is MNHEY and CDR2 SMNVEV (reference sequence). V was clipped by 5 bases and J by 5 bases; unmatched bases: 2. This CDR3 comprises 14 residues.

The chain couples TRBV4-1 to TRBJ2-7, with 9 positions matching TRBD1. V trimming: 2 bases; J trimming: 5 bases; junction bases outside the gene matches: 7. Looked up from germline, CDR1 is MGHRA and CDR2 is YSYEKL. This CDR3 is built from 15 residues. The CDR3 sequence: CASSQSGTGFDEQYF. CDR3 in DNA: TGCGCCAGCAGCCAATCCGGGACAGGGTTCGACGAGCAGTACTTC.

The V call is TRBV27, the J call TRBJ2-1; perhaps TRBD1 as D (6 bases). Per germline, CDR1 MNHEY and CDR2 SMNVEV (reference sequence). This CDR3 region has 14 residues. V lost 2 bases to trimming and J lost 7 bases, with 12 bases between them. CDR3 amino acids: CASSLRFQGNEQFF. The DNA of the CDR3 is TGTGCCAGCAGTTTACGTTTTCAGGGGAATGAGCAGTTCTTC.

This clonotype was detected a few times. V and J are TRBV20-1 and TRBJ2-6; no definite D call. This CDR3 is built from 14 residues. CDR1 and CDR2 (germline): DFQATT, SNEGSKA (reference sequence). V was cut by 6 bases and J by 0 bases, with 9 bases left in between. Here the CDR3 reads CSAILSSGANVLTF. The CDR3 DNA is TGCAGTGCCATACTTTCCTCTGGGGCCAACGTCCTGACTTTC.

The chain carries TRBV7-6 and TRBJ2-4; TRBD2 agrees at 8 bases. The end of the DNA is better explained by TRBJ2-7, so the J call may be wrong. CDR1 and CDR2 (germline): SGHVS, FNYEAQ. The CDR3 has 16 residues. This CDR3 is CASSLTEDSGAYEQYF. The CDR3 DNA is TGTGCCAGCAGCTTAACGGAGGATAGCGGGGCGTACGAGCAGTACTTC.

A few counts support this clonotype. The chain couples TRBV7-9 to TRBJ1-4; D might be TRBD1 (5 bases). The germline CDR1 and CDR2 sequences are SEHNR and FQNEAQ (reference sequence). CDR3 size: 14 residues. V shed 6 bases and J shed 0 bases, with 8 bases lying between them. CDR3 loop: CASRGPATNEKLFF. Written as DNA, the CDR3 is TGTGCCAGCAGGGGGCCAGCAACTAATGAAAAACTGTTTTTT.

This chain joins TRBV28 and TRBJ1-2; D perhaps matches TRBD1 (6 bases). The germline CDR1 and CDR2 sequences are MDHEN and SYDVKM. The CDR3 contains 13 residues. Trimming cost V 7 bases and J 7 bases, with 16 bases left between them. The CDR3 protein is CASTLGGAAGYTF. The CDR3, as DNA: TGTGCCAGCACCTTGGGGGGGGCGGCTGGCTACACCTTC.

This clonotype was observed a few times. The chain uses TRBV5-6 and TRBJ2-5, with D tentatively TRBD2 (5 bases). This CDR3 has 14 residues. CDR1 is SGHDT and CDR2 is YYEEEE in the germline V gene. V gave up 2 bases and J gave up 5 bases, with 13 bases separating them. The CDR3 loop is CASSFYGVRETQYF. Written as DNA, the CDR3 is TGTGCCAGCAGCTTTTACGGGGTGAGGGAGACCCAGTACTTC.

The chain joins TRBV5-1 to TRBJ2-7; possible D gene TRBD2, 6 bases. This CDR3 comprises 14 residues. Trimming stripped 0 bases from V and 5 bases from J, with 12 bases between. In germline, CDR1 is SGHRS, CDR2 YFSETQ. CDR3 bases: TGCGCCAGCAGCTTGGCCCAGGGAGGAAACGAGCAGTACTTC. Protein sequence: CASSLAQGGNEQYF.

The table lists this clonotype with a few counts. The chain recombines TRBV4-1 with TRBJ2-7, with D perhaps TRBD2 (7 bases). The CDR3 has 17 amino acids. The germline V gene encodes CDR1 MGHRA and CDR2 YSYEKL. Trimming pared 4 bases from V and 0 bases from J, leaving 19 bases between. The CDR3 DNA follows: TGCGCCAGCAGCCGGGGGAGGGGGGACTCCGACTCCTACGAGCAGTACTTC. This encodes CASSRGRGDSDSYEQYF.

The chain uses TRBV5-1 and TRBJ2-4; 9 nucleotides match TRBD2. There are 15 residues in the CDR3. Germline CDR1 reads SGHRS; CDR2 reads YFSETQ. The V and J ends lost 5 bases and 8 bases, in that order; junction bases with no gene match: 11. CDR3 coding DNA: TGCGCCAGCAGTCCTAGCGGGAACGGCCGAGACATTCAGTACTTC. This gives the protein CASSPSGNGRDIQYF.

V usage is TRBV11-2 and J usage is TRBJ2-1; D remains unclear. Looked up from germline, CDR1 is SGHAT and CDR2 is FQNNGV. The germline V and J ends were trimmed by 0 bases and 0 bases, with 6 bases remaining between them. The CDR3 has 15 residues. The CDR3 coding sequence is TGTGCCAGCAGCTTAGAGGTGGGCTCCTACAATGAGCAGTTCTTC. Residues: CASSLEVGSYNEQFF.

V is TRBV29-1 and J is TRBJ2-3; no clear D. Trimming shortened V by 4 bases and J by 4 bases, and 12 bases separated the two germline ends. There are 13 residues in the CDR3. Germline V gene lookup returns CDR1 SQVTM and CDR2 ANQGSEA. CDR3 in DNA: TGCAGCGTTGCCCTAAATCGGGCAGATACGCAGTATTTT. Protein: CSVALNRADTQYF.

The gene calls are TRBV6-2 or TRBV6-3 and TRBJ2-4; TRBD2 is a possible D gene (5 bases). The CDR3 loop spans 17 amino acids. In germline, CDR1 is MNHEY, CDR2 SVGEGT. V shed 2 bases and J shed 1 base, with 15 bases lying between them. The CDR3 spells CASSYGPRVTAKNIQYF. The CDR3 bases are TGTGCCAGCAGTTACGGTCCGAGGGTAACGGCCAAAAACATTCAGTACTTC.

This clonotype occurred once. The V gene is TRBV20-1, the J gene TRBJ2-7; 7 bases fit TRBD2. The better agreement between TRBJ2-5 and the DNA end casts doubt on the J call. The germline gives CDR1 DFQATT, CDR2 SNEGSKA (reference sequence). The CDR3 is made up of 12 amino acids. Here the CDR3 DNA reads TGCAGTGCTAGAAGGGAGGGGGAGACCCAGTACTTC. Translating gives CSARREGETQYF.